This note documents a single T cell receptor beta chain sequence. cDNA came from approximately 0.5 to 1 ug RNA primed by random hexamers. TCRdb passed the immunoSEQ multiplex PCR reads through MiXCR, listing each CDR3 protein once. The profile shows under 200,000 distinct CDR3 sequences, 95% of them singletons. There are 14 residues in the CDR3. With 3 bases clipped from V and 3 bases from J, the junction kept 5 bases outside the gene matches. Germline loops: CDR1 SQVTM, CDR2 ANQGSEA. The multiple sclerosis control group comprised treatment-naive patients with stable or active relapsing-remitting disease. The data derive from a study of CD8 T cells in Susac syndrome.

Sequenced input: CD8+ T cells from PBMCs. This sequence was found in a human donor with multiple sclerosis. V is TRBV29-1 and J is TRBJ1-1; TRBD1 aligns across 9 bases. The CDR3 spells CSVEGQGGYTEAFF. CDR3 in DNA: TGCAGCGTTGAGGGACAGGGCGGTTACACTGAAGCTTTCTTT.